The 12 T cell receptor beta chains in this list originate from one sample, sequenced in a study of T-cell reconstitution after alpha-beta-depleted transplantation in children. It was with unique molecular identifiers that the TCRbeta library was prepared. TCRdb called the PCR reads again in MiXCR, with one record for every CDR3 protein. Of some 500,000 distinct CDR3 sequences in the sample, about a sixth are singletons; the top ten hold 3% to 3.5%. The specimen comprised PBMCs from the stem cell graft donor, sampled from the stem cell graft. Receptors originate from a human donor who donated a stem cell graft to a child with acute lymphoblastic leukemia.

The V and J genes are TRBV20-1 and TRBJ2-5; D is uncertain. The CDR3 spans 12 residues. Germline values: CDR1 DFQATT, CDR2 SNEGSKA (reference sequence). Deletions cut 3 bases from V and 5 bases from J, with 10 bases between. CDR3 coding DNA: TGCAGTGCTAGGGACCAGGTGGAGACCCAGTACTTC. Encoded protein: CSARDQVETQYF.

The chain carries TRBV5-1 and TRBJ2-2, with 7 bases matching TRBD2. The CDR3 runs to 16 residues. Per the germline V gene, CDR1 is SGHRS and CDR2 is YFSETQ. Trimming removed 3 bases from V and 0 bases from J; junction bases left unmatched: 5. The CDR3 DNA reads TGCGCCAGCAGCTCGCCCGGGACTACGAACACCGGGGAGCTGTTTTTT. This codes for CASSSPGTTNTGELFF.

This clonotype turned up a few times. The junction departs from the called germline gene at one end, perhaps through a read error. This chain uses TRBV9 with TRBJ2-7; D could derive from TRBD1 or TRBD2 (5 bases each). There are 15 residues in the CDR3. Germline V gene lookup returns CDR1 SGDLS and CDR2 YYNGEE. The CDR3 reads CASSVGTSTRHEQYF. CDR3 bases: TGTGCCAGCAGTGTAGGGACCTCGACGAGGCACGAGCAGTACTTC.

The chain employs TRBV18 and TRBJ2-7, with 9 bases identical to TRBD1. The CDR3 contains 16 residues. The germline V gene encodes CDR1 KGHSH and CDR2 LQKENI. V was clipped by 1 base and J by 5 bases; unmatched bases: 9. The CDR3 sequence is CASSPQYGQGLDEQYF. The CDR3 DNA sequence: TGTGCCAGCTCACCACAGTACGGACAGGGGTTGGACGAGCAGTACTTC. Combining the CDR3 with reference TRBV18 and TRBJ2-7 gives the whole variable domain NAGVMQNPRHLVRRRGQEARLRCSPMKGHSHVYWYRQLPEEGLKFMVYLQKENIIDESGMPKERFSAEFPKEGPSILRIQQVVRGDSAAYFCASSPQYGQGLDEQYFGPGTRLTVT.

The rearrangement links TRBV27 to TRBJ1-6; D is possibly TRBD1 (6 bases). V shed 2 bases and J shed 7 bases, with 12 bases lying between them. Per germline, CDR1 MNHEY and CDR2 SMNVEV (reference sequence). This CDR3 has 15 residues. The CDR3 DNA reads TGTGCCAGCAGTTTAAAAGGACAGATGAATTCACCCCTCCACTTT. Protein sequence: CASSLKGQMNSPLHF.

This clonotype was observed at least ten times. V and J are TRBV5-5 and TRBJ1-1; 7 nucleotides agree with TRBD1. V lost 4 bases to trimming and J lost 3 bases; unmatched junction nucleotides: 15. This CDR3 is 17 amino acids long. Germline V gene data show CDR1 as SGHKS and CDR2 as YYEKEE (reference sequence). Written as DNA, the CDR3 is TGTGCCAGCAGCCCCAGACAGGGCGCGGGAGAATACACTGAAGCTTTCTTT. Its protein product is CASSPRQGAGEYTEAFF.

The chain has TRBV12-3 or TRBV12-4 and TRBJ1-5, with 8 nucleotides matching TRBD1. Trimming took 6 bases from V and 7 from J; bases not matched to a gene: 5. CDR3 length: 13 amino acids. CDR3 protein: CASREDRVQPQHF. CDR3 DNA: TGTGCCAGCAGAGAGGACAGGGTACAGCCCCAGCATTTT.

This clonotype was found a few times. This chain links TRBV4-1 with TRBJ2-7; D unresolved. Germline lookup yields CDR1 MGHRA and CDR2 YSYEKL. V was cut by 0 bases and J by 1 base, with 10 bases left in between. This CDR3 comprises 15 residues. The CDR3 DNA follows: TGCGCCAGCAGCCAAGAGGTTAGAAGTTCCTACGAGCAGTACTTC. It yields the protein CASSQEVRSSYEQYF.

The chain uses TRBV20-1 and TRBJ1-1; 10 bases fit TRBD1. The CDR3 runs 15 residues. The germline gives CDR1 DFQATT, CDR2 SNEGSKA (reference sequence). V was clipped by 5 bases and J by 0 bases; unmatched bases: 6. CDR3 residues: CSARGQGDLNTEAFF. The CDR3 DNA sequence: TGCAGTGCTCGAGGACAGGGGGACCTGAACACTGAAGCTTTCTTT.

The chain joins TRBV5-6 to TRBJ2-1; TRBD1 agrees at 8 bases. The germline V gene has CDR1 SGHDT and CDR2 YYEEEE. The V and J ends lost 4 bases and 9 bases, in that order; junction bases with no gene match: 9. The CDR3 is made up of 14 amino acids. CDR3 sequence reads: CASSIGQGRSEQFF. In nucleotides, the CDR3 is TGTGCCAGCAGCATAGGACAGGGTAGGAGTGAGCAGTTCTTC.

This chain connects TRBV12-3 or TRBV12-4 to TRBJ2-3; 7 positions match TRBD2. J was trimmed by 2 bases and V by 5 bases; bases with no gene match: 4. The CDR3 sequence is 14 residues long. Here the CDR3 reads CASSIRDYTDTQYF. The CDR3 bases are TGTGCCAGCAGTATCCGGGACTACACAGATACGCAGTATTTT.

V gene TRBV20-1 combines with J gene TRBJ2-3; a weak D match, TRBD2 (5 bases). The V gene lost 3 bases and the J gene lost 0 bases, with 7 bases spanning the gap. Germline-derived CDR1 and CDR2 are DFQATT and SNEGSKA (reference sequence). There are 13 residues in the CDR3. CDR3 loop: CSASGDSTDTQYF. The DNA for the CDR3 is TGCAGTGCTAGCGGGGATAGCACAGATACGCAGTATTTT.